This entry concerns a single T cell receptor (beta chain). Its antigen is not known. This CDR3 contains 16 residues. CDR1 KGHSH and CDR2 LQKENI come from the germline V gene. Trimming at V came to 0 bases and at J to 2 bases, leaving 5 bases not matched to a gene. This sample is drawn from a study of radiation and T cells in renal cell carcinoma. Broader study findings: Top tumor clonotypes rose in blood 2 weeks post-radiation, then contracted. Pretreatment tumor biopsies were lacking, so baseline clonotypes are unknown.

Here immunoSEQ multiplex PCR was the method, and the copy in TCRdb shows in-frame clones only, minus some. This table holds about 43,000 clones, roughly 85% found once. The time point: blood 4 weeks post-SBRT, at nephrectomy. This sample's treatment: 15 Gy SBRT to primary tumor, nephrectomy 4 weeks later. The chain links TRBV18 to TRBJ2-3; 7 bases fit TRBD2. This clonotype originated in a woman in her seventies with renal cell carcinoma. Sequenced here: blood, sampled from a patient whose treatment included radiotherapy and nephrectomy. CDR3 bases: TGTGCCAGCTCACCACCCAACAGCGGGGACACAGATACGCAGTATTTT. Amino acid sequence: CASSPPNSGDTDTQYF.